This TCR beta chain originates from a study of yellow fever vaccine responses in identical twins. Study-level results: The T cell response to vaccination in identical twins was reportedly partly convergent and partly personalized.

TCRdb fed the RT-PCR reads into MiXCR, producing one record per CDR3 protein. The sample has about 14,000 distinct CDR3 sequences; 70% to 85% are singletons. A note on this clonotype: Antigen unknown.

V lost 4 bases, J lost 2 bases, and 8 bases stayed unmatched. Germline V CDR1 and CDR2: DFQATT, SNEGSKA (reference sequence). The CDR3 is 15 amino acids. The chain joins TRBV20-1 to TRBJ2-7, with 10 bases lining up with TRBD2. The clonotype originates from a woman aged 18-35 years who received the yellow fever vaccine. Sequenced material: T cells from blood (PBMCs), unsorted or a sorted subset (not recorded which), taken before or after yellow fever vaccination (not recorded which). The CDR3 is CSAIRLAGEPYEQYF. For the CDR3, the DNA is TGCAGTGCTATCCGACTAGCGGGCGAACCCTACGAGCAGTACTTC.